What follows are 13 T cell receptor beta chains derived from one specimen sequenced in a study of T-cell reconstitution after alpha-beta-depleted transplantation in children. Study-wide results and limits: Newly made T cells mostly supplied T-cell counts and diversity one year after transplant.

Their cognate antigens are unknown. Preparation of the TCRbeta library used unique molecular identifiers. TCRdb fed the PCR reads into MiXCR, producing one record per CDR3 protein. The sample holds 250,000 to 300,000 distinct CDR3 sequences; approximately 7.3% are singletons and the top ten take approximately 9%. Source: peripheral blood, taken 360 days after TCRalphabeta/CD19-depleted stem cell transplant. The receptor set was obtained from a female patient between 2 and 15 years old who had a stem cell transplant for Fanconi anemia, so the T cells may come from the graft donor.

This clonotype was counted many times. CDR3 sequence reads: CSVDREGTGELFF. The CDR3 coding sequence is TGCAGCGTCGACAGGGAGGGGACCGGGGAGCTGTTTTTT. V is TRBV29-1 and J is TRBJ2-2; D assignment may be TRBD1 or TRBD2 (7 bases each). V was clipped by 6 bases and J by 5 bases, with 13 bases between them. The CDR3 runs to 13 residues. Germline CDR1 reads SQVTM; CDR2 reads ANQGSEA.

This clonotype has ten or more counts. This chain links TRBV27 with TRBJ2-1; D ambiguous. Germline CDR1 and CDR2: MNHEY and SMNVEV (reference sequence). The V end lost 7 bases, the J end lost 0 bases, and 4 bases lay between the germline ends. The CDR3 runs to 12 residues. For the CDR3, the DNA is TGTGCCAGCACCGGCTCCTACAATGAGCAGTTCTTC. Encoded protein: CASTGSYNEQFF.

The J gene is TRBJ1-2, the V gene TRBV5-1; D gene unclear. The CDR3 sequence is 12 residues long. CDR1 is SGHRS and CDR2 is YFSETQ in the germline V gene. V was clipped by 4 bases and J by 7 bases, with 11 bases between them. The CDR3 protein is CASSPRPPGYTF. Here the CDR3 DNA reads TGCGCCAGCAGCCCCCGACCTCCTGGCTACACCTTC.

The table lists this clonotype with a few counts. V is TRBV30 and J is TRBJ2-1; 10 bases fit TRBD2. J lost 3 bases, V lost 3 bases, and 8 bases had no gene match. Per the germline V gene, CDR1 is GTSNPN and CDR2 is SVGIG (reference sequence). The CDR3 spans 16 residues. CDR3 region: CAWSLPLAGDYNEQFF. CDR3 bases: TGTGCCTGGAGCCTCCCTCTAGCGGGAGACTACAATGAGCAGTTCTTC. The variable domain in full, completed from reference TRBV30 and TRBJ2-1, reads SQTIHQWPATLVQPVGSPLSLECTVEGTSNPNLYWYRQAAGRGLQLLFYSVGIGQISSEVPQNLSASRPQDRQFILSSKKLLLSDSGFYLCAWSLPLAGDYNEQFFGPGTRLTVL.

This clonotype was found a few times. The chain combines TRBV28 with TRBJ1-4; no reliable D call. Per the germline V gene, CDR1 is MDHEN and CDR2 is SYDVKM. The CDR3 sequence is 15 residues long. V was cut by 6 bases and J by 8 bases, with 19 bases left in between. Written as DNA, the CDR3 is TGTGCCAGCAGCACCCCCGGACTGCCGAAGGAAAAACTGTTTTTT. This translates into CASSTPGLPKEKLFF.

J is TRBJ1-4 and V is TRBV23-1, with unresolved D. TRBV23-1 is noted as an ORF with a role that remains uncertain. The CDR3 is 13 residues long. V gave up 5 bases and J gave up 5 bases, with 9 bases separating them. CDR3 residues: CASSFDKNEKLFF. The DNA for the CDR3 is TGCGCCAGCAGTTTCGACAAAAATGAAAAACTGTTTTTT.

This clonotype has just a few counts. The chain uses TRBV7-2 and TRBJ1-3; no clear D. The germline gives CDR1 SGHTA, CDR2 FQGNSA. The CDR3 is 14 residues long. V was pared by 2 bases and J by 7 bases, with 12 bases between. CDR3 in DNA: TGTGCCAGCAGCTTACTAGTCCAGCACAACACCATATATTTT. Translated: CASSLLVQHNTIYF.

This clonotype was observed many times. The chain links TRBV5-1 to TRBJ2-5; 9 bases are shared with TRBD2. There are 16 residues in the CDR3. CDR1 is SGHRS and CDR2 is YFSETQ in the germline V gene. Trimming cost V 5 bases and J 5 bases; bases outside gene matches: 13. The CDR3 protein is CASRRNVAGVRETQYF. CDR3 in DNA: TGCGCCAGCAGAAGAAATGTAGCGGGAGTACGTGAGACCCAGTACTTC.

This clonotype was picked up many times. This chain links TRBV7-2 with TRBJ2-2, with 10 bases fitting TRBD2. This CDR3 has 16 amino acids. The V and J ends lost 1 base and 6 bases, in that order; junction bases with no gene match: 5. Germline loops: CDR1 SGHTA, CDR2 FQGNSA. The CDR3 nucleotides are TGTGCCAGCAGCTTAGAGAGCGGGGGGGCAGCCGGGGAGCTGTTTTTT. Amino acids: CASSLESGGAAGELFF.

This clonotype has a count of ten or more. This rearrangement joins TRBV20-1 to TRBJ1-3, with D maybe TRBD1 (6 bases). Trimming left V 1 base short and J 0 bases short, with 16 bases between. CDR1 DFQATT and CDR2 SNEGSKA come from the germline V gene (reference sequence). The CDR3 consists of 17 residues. Here the CDR3 reads CSARGNLGQTSGNTIYF. CDR3 coding DNA: TGCAGTGCTAGAGGGAATCTGGGACAAACCTCTGGAAACACCATATATTTT.

This clonotype came up many times. This chain connects TRBV7-9 to TRBJ2-7, with unresolved D. Germline CDR1 reads SEHNR; CDR2 reads FQNEAQ (reference sequence). V was shortened by 4 bases and J by 0 bases, with 10 bases between the two germline ends. CDR3 length equals 14 residues. Written as DNA, the CDR3 is TGTGCCAGCAGCTCGTGGCACAGCTCCTACGAGCAGTACTTC. Amino acid sequence: CASSSWHSSYEQYF.

There are many counts of this clonotype. The gene calls are TRBV3-1 and TRBJ2-7; 10 bases line up with TRBD1. The CDR3 spans 16 residues. Germline V gives CDR1 LGHDT, CDR2 YNNKEL (reference sequence). J gave up 4 bases and V 0 bases, and 6 bases lay outside the gene matches. CDR3 amino acids: CASSQDTGTGEYEQYF. CDR3 nucleotide sequence: TGTGCCAGCAGCCAAGATACCGGGACAGGGGAATACGAGCAGTACTTC.

This clonotype occurred many times. V gene TRBV20-1 combines with J gene TRBJ2-6, with D perhaps matching TRBD2 (6 bases). V was trimmed by 0 bases and J by 5 bases, leaving 8 bases between them. Looked up from germline, CDR1 is DFQATT and CDR2 is SNEGSKA (reference sequence). The CDR3 has 14 amino acids. The DNA for the CDR3 is TGCAGTGCTAGAGACCGGGGGAGGGCCAACGTCCTGACTTTC. It encodes CSARDRGRANVLTF.